Following are 10 T cell receptor beta chains from one sample sequenced in a study of beta chain features in type 1 diabetes. Every bit of the isolated RNA underwent reverse transcription, so sequencing read expressed TCRB transcripts. Produced via immunoSEQ multiplex PCR; TCRdb's table is partial and in-frame only. The sample has roughly 250,000 clones, over 8.5% seen once. The sample comprised naive CD4+ T cells from blood. Receptors originate from a woman under 30 in good health.

This clone was observed a handful of times. The chain has TRBV7-9 and TRBJ1-1; D not certain. The CDR3 sequence is 13 residues long. CDR1 is SEHNR and CDR2 is FQNEAQ in the germline V gene (reference sequence). Deletions cut 10 bases from V and 4 bases from J, with 16 bases between. The CDR3, as DNA: TGTGCCACCGATGCTCGGGTCACCACTGAAGCTTTCTTT. Its translation: CATDARVTTEAFF.

The chain carries TRBV30 and TRBJ2-5; TRBD2 matches 7 bases. The J call could be wrong; TRBJ2-7 is a better fit for the DNA end. Germline values: CDR1 GTSNPN, CDR2 SVGIG (reference sequence). This CDR3 is built from 14 residues. This chain's CDR3 is CAWSVKRGTYEQYF. CDR3 nucleotides: TGTGCCTGGAGTGTAAAGCGGGGTACCTACGAGCAGTACTTC.

The rearrangement joins TRBV25-1 to TRBJ1-3; D unresolved. Germline lookup yields CDR1 MGHDK and CDR2 SYGVNS. The CDR3 totals 15 residues. V dropped 5 bases and J dropped 1 base, with 12 bases sitting between them. The CDR3 spells CASSRGSESGNTIYF. In DNA form, the CDR3 reads TGTGCCAGCAGTCGTGGTTCTGAGTCTGGAAACACCATATATTTT.

A few counts support this clone. The gene calls are TRBV18 and TRBJ2-7; tentatively, D is TRBD1 (6 bases). Per germline, CDR1 KGHSH and CDR2 LQKENI. This CDR3 region has 12 residues. Trimming took 1 base from V and 5 from J, leaving 6 bases between them. CDR3 sequence (DNA): TGTGCCAGCTCACCACAGGGGGACGAGCAGTACTTC. Residues: CASSPQGDEQYF. Full variable domain (missing parts from reference TRBV18 and TRBJ2-7): NAGVMQNPRHLVRRRGQEARLRCSPMKGHSHVYWYRQLPEEGLKFMVYLQKENIIDESGMPKERFSAEFPKEGPSILRIQQVVRGDSAAYFCASSPQGDEQYFGPGTRLTVT.

This clone has only a few counts. The gene calls are TRBV5-4 and TRBJ1-2, with TRBD1 matching over 10 bases. This CDR3 comprises 16 residues. Germline V gene data show CDR1 as SGHNT and CDR2 as YYREEE (reference sequence). Trimming cost V 0 bases and J 8 bases; bases outside gene matches: 10. This chain's CDR3 is CASSLDPGTGAGGYTF. The CDR3 DNA is TGTGCCAGCAGCTTGGACCCCGGGACAGGGGCCGGCGGCTACACCTTC.

This clone was detected only a few times. This chain uses TRBV27 with TRBJ1-6; 8 nucleotides agree with TRBD1. V lost 3 bases to trimming and J lost 10 bases; unmatched junction nucleotides: 8. The length of the CDR3 is 15 residues. Germline lookup yields CDR1 MNHEY and CDR2 SMNVEV (reference sequence). The DNA for the CDR3 is TGTGCCAGCAGTTTCCCGGACAGGGCTAACTCACCCCTCCACTTT. Translation gives CASSFPDRANSPLHF.

The chain uses TRBV6-6 and TRBJ1-2, with unresolved D. The CDR3 runs 13 residues. CDR1 and CDR2 from the germline V gene are MNHNY and SVGAGI (reference sequence). The V and J ends lost 0 bases and 5 bases respectively, with 7 bases between them. The CDR3 sequence: CASSYSKEYGYTF. The CDR3 nucleotides read TGTGCCAGCAGTTACTCGAAGGAGTATGGCTACACCTTC.

The chain carries TRBV4-2 and TRBJ2-3, with 12 bases lining up with TRBD2. The CDR3 covers 15 residues. Germline loops: CDR1 LGHNA, CDR2 YNFKEQ. V lost 3 bases, J lost 5 bases, and 3 bases stayed unmatched. The CDR3 loop is CASSQRLAGVDTQYF. The CDR3 nucleotides read TGTGCCAGCAGCCAGAGACTAGCGGGGGTAGATACGCAGTATTTT.

The chain has TRBV7-3 and TRBJ1-2; maybe TRBD1 (6 bases). Germline CDR1 and CDR2: SGHTA and FQGTGA. V lost 7 bases, J lost 4 bases, and 13 bases lay in between. The CDR3 extends over 13 amino acids. The CDR3 DNA reads TGTGCCAGCAACGAACCAGGGGTCTATGGCTACACCTTC. Translating gives CASNEPGVYGYTF.

The rearrangement uses TRBV11-2 and TRBJ2-1, with D perhaps matching TRBD2 (5 bases). The germline V gene has CDR1 SGHAT and CDR2 FQNNGV. Trimming removed 5 bases from V and 4 bases from J, with 18 bases in between. The CDR3 runs 16 residues. The CDR3 DNA reads TGTGCCAGCAGCCCACTGACGGGGATCTTTTACAATGAGCAGTTCTTC. This encodes CASSPLTGIFYNEQFF.